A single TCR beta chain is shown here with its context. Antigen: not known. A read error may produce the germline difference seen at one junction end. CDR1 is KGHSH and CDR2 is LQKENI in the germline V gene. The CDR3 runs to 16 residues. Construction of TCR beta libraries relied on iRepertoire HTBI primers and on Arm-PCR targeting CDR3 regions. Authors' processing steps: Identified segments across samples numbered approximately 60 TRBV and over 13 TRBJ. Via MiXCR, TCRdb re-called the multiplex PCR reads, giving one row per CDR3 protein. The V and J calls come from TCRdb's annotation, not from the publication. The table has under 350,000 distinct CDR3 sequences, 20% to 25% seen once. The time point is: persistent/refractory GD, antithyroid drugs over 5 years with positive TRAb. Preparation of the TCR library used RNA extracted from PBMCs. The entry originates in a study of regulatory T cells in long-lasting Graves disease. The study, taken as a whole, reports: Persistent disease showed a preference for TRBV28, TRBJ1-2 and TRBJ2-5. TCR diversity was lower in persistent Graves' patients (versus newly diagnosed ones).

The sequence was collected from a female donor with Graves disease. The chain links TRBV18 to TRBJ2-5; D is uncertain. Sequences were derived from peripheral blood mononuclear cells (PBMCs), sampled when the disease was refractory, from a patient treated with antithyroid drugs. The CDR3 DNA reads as TGTGCCAGCTCACCAGGGCTCGAATACTCCCAAGAGACCCAGTGCTTC. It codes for CASSPGLEYSQETQCF.